A selection of T cell receptor beta chains follows, all from one sample in a study of Ad26.COV2.S vaccination and SARS-CoV-2 variants. TCRdb's copy holds only in-frame clones and misses some; the assay was immunoSEQ multiplex PCR. The data show 430,000 or so clones, more than 80% seen once. The sample in question was peripheral blood, obtained in a trial of Ad26.COV2.S vaccine versus placebo. These receptors were collected from a person between 18 and 65 years old who received the Ad26.COV2.S COVID-19 vaccine or a placebo. Both conserved end residues are part of each CDR3. The D gene is left open where the match is weak. The size entry is marked missing in some rows and otherwise reads once, few, many or a size class.

j_call: TRBJ2-7
d_call: TRBD1
clone_size: NA
v_call: TRBV4-1
cdr3_nt: TGCGCCAGCAGCCAAGATCCCCCCCCCTACAGGGGGCAAGGGGAGCAGTACTTC
cdr3_aa: CASSQDPPPYRGQGEQYF

j_call: TRBJ2-3
d_call: NA
clone_size: NA
v_call: TRBV11-2
cdr3_nt: TGTGCCAGCAGCTTAGCGGGGGCAGATACGCAGTATTTT
cdr3_aa: CASSLAGADTQYF

j_call: TRBJ2-1
d_call: TRBD2
clone_size: NA
v_call: TRBV11-3
cdr3_nt: TGTGCCAGCAGCTTAGGAACGGGACTAGCGGACAATGAGCAGTTCTTC
cdr3_aa: CASSLGTGLADNEQFF

j_call: TRBJ1-1
d_call: NA
clone_size: NA
v_call: TRBV18
cdr3_nt: TGTGCCAGCTCACGGGACATGAACACTGAAGCTTTCTTT
cdr3_aa: CASSRDMNTEAFF

j_call: TRBJ1-5
d_call: NA
clone_size: NA
v_call: TRBV19
cdr3_nt: TGTGCCAGTAGTGGCACCTTGATTAGCAATCAGCCCCAGCATTTT
cdr3_aa: CASSGTLISNQPQHF

j_call: TRBJ1-6
d_call: NA
clone_size: few
v_call: TRBV7-9
cdr3_nt: TGTGCCAGCAGCTTAGGGGCAGCCAATAATTCACCCCTCCACTTT
cdr3_aa: CASSLGAANNSPLHF

j_call: TRBJ2-7
d_call: TRBD1
clone_size: NA
v_call: TRBV7-6
cdr3_nt: TGTGCCAGCAGCCCGACGTCGGGACAGTACTTTGAGCAGTACTTC
cdr3_aa: CASSPTSGQYFEQYF

j_call: TRBJ2-7
d_call: NA
clone_size: NA
v_call: TRBV7-9
cdr3_nt: TGTGCCAGCAGTCCCGGACTTTTCAAAACCTCCTACGAGCAGTACTTC
cdr3_aa: CASSPGLFKTSYEQYF

j_call: TRBJ2-7
d_call: NA
clone_size: NA
v_call: TRBV6-5
cdr3_nt: TGTGCCAGCACCAGGGAAGGTCCCAACGAGCAGTACTTC
cdr3_aa: CASTREGPNEQYF

j_call: TRBJ2-1
d_call: NA
clone_size: NA
v_call: TRBV6-2/TRBV6-3
cdr3_nt: TGTGCCAGCAGTTACTCTTGGCAGGGGATGGGCAATGAGCAGTTCTTC
cdr3_aa: CASSYSWQGMGNEQFF